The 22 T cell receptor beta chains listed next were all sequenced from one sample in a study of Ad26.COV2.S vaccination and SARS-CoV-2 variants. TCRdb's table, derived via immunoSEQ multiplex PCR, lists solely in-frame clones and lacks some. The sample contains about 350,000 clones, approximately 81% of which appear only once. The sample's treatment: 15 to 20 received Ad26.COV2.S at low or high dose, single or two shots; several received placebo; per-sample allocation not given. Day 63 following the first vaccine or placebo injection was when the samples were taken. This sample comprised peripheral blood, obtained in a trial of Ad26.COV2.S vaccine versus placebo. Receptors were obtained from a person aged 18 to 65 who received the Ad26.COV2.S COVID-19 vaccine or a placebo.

The CDR3 DNA sequence: TGTGCTAGTGGTGGACACCCGAACACTGAAGCTTTCTTT. Amino acid sequence: CASGGHPNTEAFF. V is TRBV12-5 and J is TRBJ1-1, with D perhaps matching TRBD1 (5 bases). Trimming took off 5 bases at V and 1 base at J, with 8 bases between the two ends. In germline, CDR1 is LGHNT, CDR2 FRNRAP. This CDR3 is 13 amino acids long.

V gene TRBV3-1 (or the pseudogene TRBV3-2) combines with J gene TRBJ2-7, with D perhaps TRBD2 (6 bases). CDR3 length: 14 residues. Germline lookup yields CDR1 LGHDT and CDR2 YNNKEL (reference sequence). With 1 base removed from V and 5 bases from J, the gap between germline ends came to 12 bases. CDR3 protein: CASSQGRRVDEQYF. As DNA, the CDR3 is TGTGCCAGCAGCCAAGGCCGGAGGGTCGACGAGCAGTACTTC.

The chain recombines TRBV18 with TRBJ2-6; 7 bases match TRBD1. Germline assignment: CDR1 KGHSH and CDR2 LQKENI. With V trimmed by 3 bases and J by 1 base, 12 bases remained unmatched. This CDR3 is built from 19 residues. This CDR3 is CASSPPPGQLGSGANVLTF. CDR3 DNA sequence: TGTGCCAGCTCACCTCCCCCGGGACAGTTGGGATCTGGGGCCAACGTCCTGACTTTC. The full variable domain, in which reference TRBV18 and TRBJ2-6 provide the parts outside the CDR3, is NAGVMQNPRHLVRRRGQEARLRCSPMKGHSHVYWYRQLPEEGLKFMVYLQKENIIDESGMPKERFSAEFPKEGPSILRIQQVVRGDSAAYFCASSPPPGQLGSGANVLTFGAGSRLTVL.

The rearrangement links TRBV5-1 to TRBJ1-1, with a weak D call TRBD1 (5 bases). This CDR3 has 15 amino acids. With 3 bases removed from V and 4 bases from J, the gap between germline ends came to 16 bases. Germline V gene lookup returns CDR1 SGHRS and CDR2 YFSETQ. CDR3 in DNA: TGCGCCAGCAGCTGGCGGACACCGGGGCGCACTGAAGCTTTCTTT. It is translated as CASSWRTPGRTEAFF.

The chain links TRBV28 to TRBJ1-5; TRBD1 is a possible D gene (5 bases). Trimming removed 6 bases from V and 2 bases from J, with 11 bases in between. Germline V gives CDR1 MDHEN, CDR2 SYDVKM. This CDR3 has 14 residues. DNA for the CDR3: TGTGCCAGCAGGGGGGTACTTGGCAATCAGCCCCAGCATTTT. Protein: CASRGVLGNQPQHF.

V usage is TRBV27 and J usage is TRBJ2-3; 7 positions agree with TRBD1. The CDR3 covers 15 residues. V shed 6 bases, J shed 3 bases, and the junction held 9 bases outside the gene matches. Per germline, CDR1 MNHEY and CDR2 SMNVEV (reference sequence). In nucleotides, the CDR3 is TGTGCCAGCAGATCAGACAGGGAGATTACAGATACGCAGTATTTT. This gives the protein CASRSDREITDTQYF.

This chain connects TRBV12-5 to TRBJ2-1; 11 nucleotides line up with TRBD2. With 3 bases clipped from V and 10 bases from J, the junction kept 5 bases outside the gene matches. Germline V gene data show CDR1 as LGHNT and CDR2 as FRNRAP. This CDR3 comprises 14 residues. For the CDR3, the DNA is TGTGCTAGTGGTTTTTGGGGGACTAGCGGCGAGCAGTTCTTC. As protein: CASGFWGTSGEQFF.

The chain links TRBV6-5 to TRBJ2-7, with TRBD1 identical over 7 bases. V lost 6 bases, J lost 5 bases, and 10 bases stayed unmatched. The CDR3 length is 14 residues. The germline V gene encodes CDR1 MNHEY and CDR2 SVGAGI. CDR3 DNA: TGTGCCAGCAGGCAACAGGGGCTTCCGCACGAGCAGTACTTC. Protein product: CASRQQGLPHEQYF.

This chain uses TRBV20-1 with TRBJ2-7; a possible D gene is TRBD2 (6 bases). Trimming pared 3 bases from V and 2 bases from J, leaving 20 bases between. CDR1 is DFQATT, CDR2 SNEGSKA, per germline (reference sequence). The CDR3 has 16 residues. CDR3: CSASPSGRHFTYEQYF. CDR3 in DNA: TGCAGTGCTAGTCCGTCGGGGAGGCACTTTACCTACGAGCAGTACTTC.

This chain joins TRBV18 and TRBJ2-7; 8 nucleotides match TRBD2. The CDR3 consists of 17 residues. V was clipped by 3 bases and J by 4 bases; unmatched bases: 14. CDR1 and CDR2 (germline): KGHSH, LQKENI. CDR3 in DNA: TGTGCCAGCTCACCGAGGTGGAGCACTAGCGGAGTTTACGAGCAGTACTTC. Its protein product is CASSPRWSTSGVYEQYF.

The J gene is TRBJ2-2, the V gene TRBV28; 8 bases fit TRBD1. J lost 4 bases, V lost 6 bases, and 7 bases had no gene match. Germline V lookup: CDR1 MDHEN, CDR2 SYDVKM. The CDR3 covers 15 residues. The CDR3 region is CASSGTGQGTGELFF. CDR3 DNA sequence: TGTGCCAGCAGCGGGACAGGTCAAGGCACCGGGGAGCTGTTTTTT. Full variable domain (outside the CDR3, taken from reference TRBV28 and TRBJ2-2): DVKVTQSSRYLVKRTGEKVFLECVQDMDHENMFWYRQDPGLGLRLIYFSYDVKMKEKGDIPEGYSVSREKKERFSLILESASTNQTSMYLCASSGTGQGTGELFFGEGSRLTVL.

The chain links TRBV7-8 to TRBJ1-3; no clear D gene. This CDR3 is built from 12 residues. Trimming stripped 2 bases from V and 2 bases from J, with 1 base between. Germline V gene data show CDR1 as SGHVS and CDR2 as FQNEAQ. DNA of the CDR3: TGTGCCAGCAGCTTACCTGGAAACACCATATATTTT. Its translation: CASSLPGNTIYF.

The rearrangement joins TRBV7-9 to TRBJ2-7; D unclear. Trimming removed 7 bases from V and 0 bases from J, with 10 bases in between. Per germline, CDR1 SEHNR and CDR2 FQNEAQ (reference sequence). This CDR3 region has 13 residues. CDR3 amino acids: CASNSDTSYEQYF. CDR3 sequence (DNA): TGTGCCAGCAATTCCGACACCTCCTACGAGCAGTACTTC.

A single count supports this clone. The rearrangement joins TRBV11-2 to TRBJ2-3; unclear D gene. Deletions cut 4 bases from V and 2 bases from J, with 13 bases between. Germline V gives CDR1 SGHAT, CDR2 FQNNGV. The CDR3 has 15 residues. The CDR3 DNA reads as TGTGCCAGCAGCTCCCCGGGCCATCCCACAGATACGCAGTATTTT. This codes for CASSSPGHPTDTQYF.

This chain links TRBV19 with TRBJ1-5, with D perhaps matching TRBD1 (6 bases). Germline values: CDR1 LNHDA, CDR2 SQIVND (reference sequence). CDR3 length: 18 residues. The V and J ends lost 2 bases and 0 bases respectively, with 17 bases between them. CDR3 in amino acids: CASSIKGPGASSNQPQHF. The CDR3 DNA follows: TGTGCCAGTAGTATAAAGGGGCCAGGGGCGAGTAGCAATCAGCCCCAGCATTTT. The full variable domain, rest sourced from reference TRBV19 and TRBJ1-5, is DGGITQSPKYLFRKEGQNVTLSCEQNLNHDAMYWYRQDPGQGLRLIYYSQIVNDFQKGDIAEGYSVSREKKESFPLTVTSAQKNPTAFYLCASSIKGPGASSNQPQHFGDGTRLSIL.

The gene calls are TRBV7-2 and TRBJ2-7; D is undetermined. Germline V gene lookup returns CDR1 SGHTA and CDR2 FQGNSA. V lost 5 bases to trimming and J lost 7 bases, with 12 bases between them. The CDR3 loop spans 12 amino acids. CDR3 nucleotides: TGTGCCAGCAGCCCGTTACCCGGGGAGCAGTACTTC. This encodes CASSPLPGEQYF.

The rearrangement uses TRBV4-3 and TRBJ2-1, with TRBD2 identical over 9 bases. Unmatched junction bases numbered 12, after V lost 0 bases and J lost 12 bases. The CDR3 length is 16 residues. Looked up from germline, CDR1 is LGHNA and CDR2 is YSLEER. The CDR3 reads CASSQDRASGATRQFF. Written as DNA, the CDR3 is TGCGCCAGCAGCCAAGATCGAGCTAGCGGGGCAACAAGGCAGTTCTTC.

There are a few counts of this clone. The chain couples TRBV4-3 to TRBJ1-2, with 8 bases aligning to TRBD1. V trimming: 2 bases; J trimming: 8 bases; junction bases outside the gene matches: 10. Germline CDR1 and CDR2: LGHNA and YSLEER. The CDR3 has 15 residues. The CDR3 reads CASSQTTGRGRGYTF. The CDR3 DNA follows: TGCGCCAGCAGCCAAACCACGGGCAGGGGGCGAGGCTACACCTTC.

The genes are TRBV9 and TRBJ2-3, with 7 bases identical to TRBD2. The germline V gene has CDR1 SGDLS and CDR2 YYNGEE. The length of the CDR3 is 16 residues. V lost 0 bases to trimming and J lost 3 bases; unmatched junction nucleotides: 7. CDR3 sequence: CASSVGWGGSTDTQYF. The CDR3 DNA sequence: TGTGCCAGCAGCGTAGGGTGGGGGGGTAGTACAGATACGCAGTATTTT.

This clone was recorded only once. The CDR3 is CASSLGASGVQNTQYF. Here the CDR3 DNA reads TGTGCCAGCAGCTTAGGCGCTAGCGGGGTTCAAAATACGCAGTATTTT. The chain recombines TRBV7-2 with TRBJ2-3, with TRBD2 matching 9 bases. Germline V lookup: CDR1 SGHTA, CDR2 FQGNSA. V lost 1 base to trimming and J lost 7 bases; unmatched junction nucleotides: 9. The CDR3 is made up of 16 amino acids.

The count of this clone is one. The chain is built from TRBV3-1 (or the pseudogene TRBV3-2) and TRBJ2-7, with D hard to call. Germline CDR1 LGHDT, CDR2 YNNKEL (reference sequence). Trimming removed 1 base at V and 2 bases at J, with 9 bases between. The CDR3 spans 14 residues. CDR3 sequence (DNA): TGTGCCAGCAGCCAAGTTCACGTTGCCTACGAGCAGTACTTC. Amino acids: CASSQVHVAYEQYF.

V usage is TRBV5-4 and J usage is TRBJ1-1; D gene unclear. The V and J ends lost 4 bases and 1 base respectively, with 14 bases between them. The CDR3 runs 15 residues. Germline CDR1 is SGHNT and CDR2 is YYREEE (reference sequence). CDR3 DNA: TGTGCCAGCAGCCCACCGTCGGGCAAGAACACTGAAGCTTTCTTT. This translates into CASSPPSGKNTEAFF.